What follows are 8 T cell receptor beta chains derived from one specimen sequenced in a study of OX40 agonist ivuxolimab in advanced cancers. Assay used: immunoSEQ multiplex PCR; TCRdb lists only in-frame clones, some missing. This repertoire shows around 90,000 clones, 90% to 95% found once; its top ten account for 2.3%. Sample: CD4+ or CD8+ T cells sorted from blood, taken in a trial of the OX40 agonist ivuxolimab. These receptor sequences come from an adult with an advanced solid tumor such as melanoma, head and neck, liver or kidney cancer.

The DNA of the CDR3 is TGTGCCAGCAGCTTAGGAGACGAAGCTTTCTTT. This codes for CASSLGDEAFF. This chain joins TRBV11-3 and TRBJ1-1; D ambiguous. V was clipped by 1 base and J by 8 bases, with 5 bases between them. The CDR3 has 11 residues. Per the germline V gene, CDR1 is SGHNT and CDR2 is YENEEA.

This clone was detected only once. Here the CDR3 DNA reads TGTGCCAGCAGTGTAGCGGTGGGGGCTGAAAAACTGTTTTTT. Translating it yields CASSVAVGAEKLFF. The chain links TRBV6-1 to TRBJ1-4, with a possible D match to TRBD1 (6 bases). Trimming took 4 bases from V and 7 from J, leaving 13 bases between them. Looked up from germline, CDR1 is MNHNS and CDR2 is SASEGT. The CDR3 covers 14 residues.

The V and J genes are TRBV9 and TRBJ2-7; D is uncertain. Trimming cost V 0 bases and J 2 bases, with 12 bases left between them. CDR3 length: 15 residues. Per the germline V gene, CDR1 is SGDLS and CDR2 is YYNGEE. DNA of the CDR3: TGTGCCAGCAGCGTAGACGGCGGTACTACCTACGAGCAGTACTTC. Translation gives CASSVDGGTTYEQYF.

The V call is TRBV10-3, the J call TRBJ2-4, with D uncertain. The germline V gene encodes CDR1 ENHRY and CDR2 SYGVKD. V was pared by 0 bases and J by 0 bases, with 6 bases between. This CDR3 spans 15 amino acids. CDR3 sequence (DNA): TGTGCCATCAGTGAGTCGTCGATAGCCAAAAACATTCAGTACTTC. It codes for CAISESSIAKNIQYF.

The CDR3 region is CASSFGTGLEKLFF. The CDR3 region has the DNA TGTGCCAGCAGTTTCGGGACAGGGCTAGAAAAACTGTTTTTT. This chain joins TRBV6-6 and TRBJ1-4, with 9 nucleotides matching TRBD1. This CDR3 has 14 amino acids. CDR1 is MNHNY, CDR2 SVGAGI, per germline (reference sequence). Unmatched junction bases numbered 5, after V lost 4 bases and J lost 8 bases.

In its sample, this clone was seen once. The chain employs TRBV19 and TRBJ2-7; a possible D gene is TRBD1 (5 bases). Germline V gives CDR1 LNHDA, CDR2 SQIVND (reference sequence). The CDR3 contains 14 residues. Trimming pared 8 bases from V and 2 bases from J, leaving 16 bases between. The CDR3 spells CASSPPTATYEQYF. The CDR3 DNA follows: TGTGCCAGTTCGCCCCCGACAGCAACCTACGAGCAGTACTTC.

The chain uses TRBV7-2 and TRBJ1-5; TRBD1 matches at 8 bases. The CDR3 totals 17 residues. Germline V gives CDR1 SGHTA, CDR2 FQGNSA. V shed 3 bases, J shed 0 bases, and the junction held 7 bases outside the gene matches. The CDR3 DNA reads as TGTGCCAGCAGCTTTGGGACAGGAATCAGTAGCAATCAGCCCCAGCATTTT. Amino acid sequence: CASSFGTGISSNQPQHF.

The rearrangement uses TRBV5-1 and TRBJ2-2, with D maybe TRBD2 (5 bases). The CDR3 loop spans 14 amino acids. Germline V gene data show CDR1 as SGHRS and CDR2 as YFSETQ. Trimming cost V 2 bases and J 1 base, with 6 bases left between them. The CDR3 spells CASSLGGNTGELFF. The CDR3 DNA reads TGCGCCAGCAGCTTAGGAGGGAACACCGGGGAGCTGTTTTTT.